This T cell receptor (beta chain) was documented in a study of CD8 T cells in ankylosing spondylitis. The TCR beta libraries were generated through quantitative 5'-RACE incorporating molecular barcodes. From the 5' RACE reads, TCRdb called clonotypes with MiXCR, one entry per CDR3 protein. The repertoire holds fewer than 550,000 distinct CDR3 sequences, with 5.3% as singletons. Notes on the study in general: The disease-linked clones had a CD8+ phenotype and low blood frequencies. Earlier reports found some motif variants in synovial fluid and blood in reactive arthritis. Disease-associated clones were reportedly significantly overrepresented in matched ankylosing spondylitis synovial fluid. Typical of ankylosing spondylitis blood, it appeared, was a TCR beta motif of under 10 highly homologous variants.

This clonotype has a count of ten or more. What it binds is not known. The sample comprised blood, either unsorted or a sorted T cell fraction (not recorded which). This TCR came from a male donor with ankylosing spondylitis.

The CDR3 reads CSASDRGLGYTF. In nucleotides, the CDR3 is TGCAGTGCTTCCGACAGGGGCCTCGGCTACACCTTC. The chain recombines TRBV20-1 with TRBJ1-2; 8 positions match TRBD1. V lost 5 bases and J lost 8; bases outside the gene matches: 7. CDR1 and CDR2 from the germline V gene are DFQATT and SNEGSKA (reference sequence). The CDR3 totals 12 residues.